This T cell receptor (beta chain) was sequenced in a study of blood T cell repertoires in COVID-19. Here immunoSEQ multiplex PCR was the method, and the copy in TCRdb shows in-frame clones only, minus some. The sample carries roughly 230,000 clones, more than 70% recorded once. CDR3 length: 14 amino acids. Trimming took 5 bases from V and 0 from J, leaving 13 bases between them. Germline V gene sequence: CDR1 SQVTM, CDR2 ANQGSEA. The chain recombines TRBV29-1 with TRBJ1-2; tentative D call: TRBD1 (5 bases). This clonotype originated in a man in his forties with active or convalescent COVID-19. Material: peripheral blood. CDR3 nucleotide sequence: TGCAGCGTTATGGACATCGTCTCTAACTATGGCTACACCTTC. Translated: CSVMDIVSNYGYTF.